Listed below are T cell receptor beta chains from one sample, sequenced in a study of blood T cell repertoires in COVID-19. Using immunoSEQ multiplex PCR, the repertoire was profiled, and TCRdb retains in-frame clones only, with some absent. The table shows approximately 140,000 clones, with roughly 90% occurring only once. Sequenced material: peripheral blood. Receptors were obtained from a man between 65 and 79 years old with active COVID-19. Each CDR3 is given with its conserved first and last residue. A D gene is named only where the DNA matches it firmly. Only part of the rows carry a size: once, few, many, or a class if the clone is expanded.

V gene	J gene	D gene	clone size	CDR3 DNA	CDR3 protein
TRBV5-6	TRBJ2-7	NA	NA	TGTGCCAGCAGCGGGGCCGGGACACCATCCTACGAGCAGTACTTC	CASSGAGTPSYEQYF
TRBV6-5	TRBJ2-1	TRBD1	NA	TGTGCCAGCAGTCGACAGGGGACATACAATGAGCAGTTCTTC	CASSRQGTYNEQFF
TRBV27	TRBJ1-5	NA	NA	TGTGCCAGCAGCCAGGGGAGAAACCAGCCCCAGCATTTT	CASSQGRNQPQHF
TRBV5-1	TRBJ2-7	NA	NA	TGCGCCAGCAGCTTAACGGGAGACTACGAGCAGTACTTC	CASSLTGDYEQYF
TRBV5-1	TRBJ1-1	NA	once	TGCGCCAGCAGCGTGACAGTCTCTCGGACTGAAGCTTTCTTT	CASSVTVSRTEAFF
TRBV28	TRBJ2-7	NA	NA	TGTGCCAGCAGTTTACGGCAGGGGAACTCCTACGAGCAGTACTTC	CASSLRQGNSYEQYF
TRBV5-6	TRBJ2-1	NA	NA	TGTGCCAGCAGCCCGGGACTCCCAGGCCGCGATGAGCAGTTCTTC	CASSPGLPGRDEQFF
TRBV19	TRBJ2-7	TRBD2	NA	TGTGCCAGTCGGGGGGAAGACGAGCAGTACTTC	CASRGEDEQYF
TRBV15	TRBJ2-7	NA	NA	TGTGCCACCAGCAGGCCCCCCCCGGGAGCGAGGGAGCAGTACTTC	CATSRPPPGAREQYF
TRBV19	TRBJ1-1	NA	NA	TGTGCCAGTAGTATATTGGCAGGGTCTTTCACTGAAGCTTTCTTT	CASSILAGSFTEAFF
TRBV7-9	TRBJ1-1	NA	NA	TGTGCCAGCAGCTTAGAACAGTTCAACACTGAAGCTTTCTTT	CASSLEQFNTEAFF
TRBV7-7	TRBJ2-5	NA	NA	TGTGCTAGCAGCTTCAATAGCCTAGAGACCCAGTACTTC	CASSFNSLETQYF
TRBV29-1	TRBJ2-1	NA	NA	TGCAGCGTTTGGAGTAAGCCCAATGAGCAGTTCTTC	CSVWSKPNEQFF
TRBV24-1	TRBJ2-2	TRBD2	NA	TGTGCCACCACAAGCGGGAGTCGGACCGGGGAGCTGTTTTTT	CATTSGSRTGELFF
TRBV19	TRBJ2-3	NA	NA	TGTGCCAGTAGTGTCGGAGCAGGGGGACTCACAGATACGCAGTATTTT	CASSVGAGGLTDTQYF
TRBV29-1	TRBJ2-7	TRBD1	NA	TGCAGCGTTGTAGGGGGCAGGGACGGAGACGAGCAGTACTTC	CSVVGGRDGDEQYF
TRBV5-5	TRBJ2-5	NA	NA	TGTGCCAGCAGCTCGGACAGCCGATCCCAAGAGACCCAGTACTTC	CASSSDSRSQETQYF
TRBV6-5	TRBJ1-1	NA	NA	TGTGCCGGATACAGGCTAGGCGACACTGAAGCTTTCTTT	CAGYRLGDTEAFF
TRBV3-1/TRBV3-2	TRBJ2-7	NA	NA	TGTGCCAGCAGCCAAGACCAGGAAGACGAGCAGTACTTC	CASSQDQEDEQYF
TRBV15	TRBJ2-2	NA	NA	TGTGCCACCAGCTCGGACAGAAGGGTCCGGGAGCTGTTTTTT	CATSSDRRVRELFF
TRBV30	TRBJ2-1	TRBD2	NA	TGTGCCTGGGGGCGGGAGAGGGGTGAGCAGTTCTTC	CAWGRERGEQFF
TRBV5-5	TRBJ2-1	TRBD2	NA	TGTGCCAGCAGCTTGGAAGGGTTGGGGACTAGCGGGAGGAATGAGCAGTTCTTC	CASSLEGLGTSGRNEQFF
TRBV29-1	TRBJ2-1	NA	NA	TGCAGCGTTGAAGAACACAGCTACAATGAGCAGTTCTTC	CSVEEHSYNEQFF
TRBV4-3	TRBJ2-4	TRBD2	NA	TGCGCCAGCAGCCTCATTGCAGCGGGACAAAACATTCAGTACTTC	CASSLIAAGQNIQYF
TRBV9	TRBJ2-2	TRBD1	NA	TGTGCCAGCAGCGCTGGGACAGGGGGCGCGGGGAACACCGGGGAGCTGTTTTTT	CASSAGTGGAGNTGELFF
TRBV27	TRBJ2-3	TRBD2	NA	TGTGCCAGCAGTTTCGGGACTAGTGGGCATACGCAGTATTTT	CASSFGTSGHTQYF
TRBV4-1	TRBJ1-5	TRBD1	NA	TGCGCCAGCAGCTCCCGACAGGGGGAGAATCAGCCCCAGCATTTT	CASSSRQGENQPQHF
TRBV5-3	TRBJ1-2	NA	NA	TGTGCCAGAAGCTTGTGGGGGAGGTATGGCTACACCTTC	CARSLWGRYGYTF
TRBV28	TRBJ1-5	TRBD1	NA	TGTGCCAGCAGAGGGACAGGGGGCCGTCAGCCCCAGCATTTT	CASRGTGGRQPQHF
TRBV11-3	TRBJ2-1	NA	NA	TGTGCCAGCAGCTGGGGCGGGGATGCGGTCAATGAGCAGTTCTTC	CASSWGGDAVNEQFF
TRBV3-1/TRBV3-2	TRBJ2-1	NA	NA	TGTGCCAGCAGCCAGCTAGGTCGTGAGCAGTTCTTC	CASSQLGREQFF
TRBV2	TRBJ2-2	NA	NA	TGTGCCAGCAGTGAAGTAGAGGTCGGGGAGCTGTTTTTT	CASSEVEVGELFF
TRBV28	TRBJ1-1	NA	NA	TGTGCCAGCAAGGTAGCCGAAGGCACTGAAGCTTTCTTT	CASKVAEGTEAFF
TRBV11-2	TRBJ2-1	TRBD1	NA	TGTGCCAGCCGGGACAGGAAGGCTGAGCAGTTCTTC	CASRDRKAEQFF
TRBV2	TRBJ2-3	TRBD2	NA	TGTGCCAGCAGGAGGGGTGGCCTAGCGGGTGGGGGTACAGATACGCAGTATTTT	CASRRGGLAGGGTDTQYF
TRBV6-1	TRBJ1-2	NA	NA	TGTGCCAGCAGTGAAGAGTGGGCAGGGAACTATGGCTACACCTTC	CASSEEWAGNYGYTF
TRBV9	TRBJ2-7	NA	NA	TGTGCCAGCAGCCCCGGTTCCTCATACGAGCAGTACTTC	CASSPGSSYEQYF
TRBV12-3/TRBV12-4	TRBJ1-5	NA	NA	TGTGCCAGCAGTGACAGGCAGGTTCAGCCCCAGCATTTT	CASSDRQVQPQHF
TRBV7-9	TRBJ2-1	NA	NA	TGTGCCAGCAGCTTAGTGGGCCTCCCCATGATCTTC	CASSLVGLPMIF
TRBV4-1	TRBJ2-7	NA	NA	TGCGCCAGCAGCGAAGAAGGGGGACCTTCCTACGAGCAGTACTTC	CASSEEGGPSYEQYF
TRBV12-3/TRBV12-4	TRBJ1-1	TRBD1	once	TGTGCCAGCAGTTTACTGAAGGGGGCGTGGGCGTTT	CASSLLKGAWAF
TRBV9	TRBJ2-7	NA	NA	TGTGCCAGCAGCGTAGACGCTCGGCTAGCCGCCGAGCAGTACTTC	CASSVDARLAAEQYF
TRBV12-5	TRBJ2-1	NA	NA	TGTGCTAGTGGTTTGGTACCCGTCGGCGGTAGCTCCTACAATGAGCAGTTCTTC	CASGLVPVGGSSYNEQFF
TRBV18	TRBJ2-7	TRBD1	NA	TGTGCCAGCTCACCCGGGACAGGGACCTACGAGCAGTACTTC	CASSPGTGTYEQYF
TRBV5-1	TRBJ2-3	NA	NA	TGCGCCAGCAGCTTGAAGGCCGGGGGTCGAACAGATACGCAGTATTTT	CASSLKAGGRTDTQYF
TRBV4-1	TRBJ2-1	NA	NA	TGCGCCAGCAGCCAAGCCGTACTTCCGACTTCCTACAATGAGCAGTTCTTC	CASSQAVLPTSYNEQFF
TRBV28	TRBJ1-1	NA	NA	TGTGCCAGCACCTTCCGACAGGAGAACACTGAAGCTTTCTTT	CASTFRQENTEAFF
TRBV18	TRBJ2-7	TRBD1	once	TGTGCCAGCTCACATTCCTCCGGGACAGGGGGCGGAACGCAGTACTTC	CASSHSSGTGGGTQYF
TRBV7-2	TRBJ2-7	NA	NA	TGTGCCAGCAGCCGGTCTAGCGCTACCTACGAGCAGTACTTC	CASSRSSATYEQYF
TRBV5-6	TRBJ1-2	NA	NA	TGTGCCAGCAGCTTGGCCCGACAGCTGGGTTATGGCTACACCTTC	CASSLARQLGYGYTF
TRBV3-1/TRBV3-2	TRBJ1-3	NA	NA	TGTGCCAGCAGCCAACCAGGTCCAGGAAACACCATATATTTT	CASSQPGPGNTIYF
TRBV18	TRBJ1-2	NA	NA	TGTGCCAGCTCCCCCCGGGACATCGATGGCTACACCTTC	CASSPRDIDGYTF
TRBV2	TRBJ1-2	NA	few	TGTGCCAGCAGTGAAGGTGGTGGTAGAAGCTATGGCTACACCTTC	CASSEGGGRSYGYTF
TRBV5-1	TRBJ2-5	TRBD2	NA	TGCGCCAGCAGCTTGGGACTAGCGGGGGAGACCCAGTACTTC	CASSLGLAGETQYF
TRBV2	TRBJ1-2	NA	NA	TGTGCCAGCAGTGGCGACAAGAACTATGGCTACACCTTC	CASSGDKNYGYTF